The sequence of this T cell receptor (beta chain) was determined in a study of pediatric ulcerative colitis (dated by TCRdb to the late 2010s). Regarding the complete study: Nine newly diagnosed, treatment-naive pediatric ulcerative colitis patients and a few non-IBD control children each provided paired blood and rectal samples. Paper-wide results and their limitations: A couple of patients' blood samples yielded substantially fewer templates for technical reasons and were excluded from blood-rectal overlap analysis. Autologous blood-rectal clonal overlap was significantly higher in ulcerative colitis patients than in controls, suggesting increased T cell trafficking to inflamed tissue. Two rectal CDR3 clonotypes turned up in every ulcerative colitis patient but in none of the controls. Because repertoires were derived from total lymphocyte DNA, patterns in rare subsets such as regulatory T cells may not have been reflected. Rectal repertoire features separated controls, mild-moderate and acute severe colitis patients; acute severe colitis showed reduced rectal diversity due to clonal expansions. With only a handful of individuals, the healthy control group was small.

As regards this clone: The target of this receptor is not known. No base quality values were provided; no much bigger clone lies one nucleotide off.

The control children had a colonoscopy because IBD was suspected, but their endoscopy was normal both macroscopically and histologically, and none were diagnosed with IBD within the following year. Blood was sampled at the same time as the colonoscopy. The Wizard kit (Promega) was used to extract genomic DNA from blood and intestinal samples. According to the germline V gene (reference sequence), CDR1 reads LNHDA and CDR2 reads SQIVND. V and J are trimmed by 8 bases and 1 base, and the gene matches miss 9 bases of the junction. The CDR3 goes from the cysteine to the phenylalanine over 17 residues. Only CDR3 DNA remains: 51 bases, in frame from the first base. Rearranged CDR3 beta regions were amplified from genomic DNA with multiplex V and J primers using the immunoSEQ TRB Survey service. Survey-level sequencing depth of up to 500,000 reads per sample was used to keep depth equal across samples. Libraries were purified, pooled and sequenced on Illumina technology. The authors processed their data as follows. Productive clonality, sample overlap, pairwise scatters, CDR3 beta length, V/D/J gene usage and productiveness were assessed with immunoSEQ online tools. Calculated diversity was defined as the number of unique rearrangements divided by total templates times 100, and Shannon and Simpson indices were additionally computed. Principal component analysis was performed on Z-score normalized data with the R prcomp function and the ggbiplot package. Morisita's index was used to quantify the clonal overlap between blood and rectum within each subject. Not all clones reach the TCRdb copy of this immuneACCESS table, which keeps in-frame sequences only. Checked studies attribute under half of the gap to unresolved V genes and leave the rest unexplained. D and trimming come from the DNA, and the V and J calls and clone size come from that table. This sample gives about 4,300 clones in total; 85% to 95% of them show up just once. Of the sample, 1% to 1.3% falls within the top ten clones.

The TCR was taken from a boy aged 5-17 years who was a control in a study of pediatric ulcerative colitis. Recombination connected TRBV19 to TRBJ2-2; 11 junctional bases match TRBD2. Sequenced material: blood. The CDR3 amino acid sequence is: CASLPAGTSGNTGELFF. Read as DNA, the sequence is TGTGCCAGTCTGCCAGCGGGGACTAGCGGGAACACCGGGGAGCTGTTTTTT.